These T cell receptor beta chains were read from a single sample in a study of beta chain features in type 1 diabetes. Using immunoSEQ multiplex PCR, the repertoire was profiled, and TCRdb retains in-frame clones only, with some absent. This sample has 550,000 to 850,000 clones, with roughly 13% found just once. The specimen was naive CD4+ T cells from blood. The receptor source for this set is a man aged 18 to 30 with type 1 diabetes. Both conserved end residues are part of each CDR3. The order of the fields is CDR3 protein, CDR3 DNA, clone size, J gene, D gene, V gene. D genes are given only for firm matches. The listing skips clone size in some rows; elsewhere it reads once, few, many or a size class.

CALTTGGETQYF,TGTGCCCTAACTACAGGGGGAGAGACCCAGTACTTC,NA,TRBJ2-5,TRBD1,TRBV30
CASSVEDGEQFF,TGTGCCAGCAGCGTAGAGGATGGTGAGCAGTTCTTC,NA,TRBJ2-1,NA,TRBV9
CASSQDWAAVYNEQFF,TGTGCCAGCAGCCAAGATTGGGCGGCGGTATACAATGAGCAGTTCTTC,NA,TRBJ2-1,NA,TRBV14
CAWSPGQGVRAFF,TGTGCCTGGAGTCCAGGACAGGGCGTGAGGGCTTTCTTT,few,TRBJ1-1,TRBD1,TRBV30
CASSQGQGRPEAFF,TGTGCCAGCTCACAAGGACAGGGAAGACCTGAAGCTTTCTTT,NA,TRBJ1-1,TRBD1,TRBV18
CASSPGTTYEQYF,TGTGCCAGCAGCCCCGGGACAACCTACGAGCAGTACTTC,NA,TRBJ2-7,NA,TRBV28
CASRNTDTQYF,TGTGCCAGCCGGAACACAGATACGCAGTATTTT,few,TRBJ2-3,NA,TRBV19
CSVPGPGDTEAFF,TGCAGCGTCCCCGGGCCAGGGGACACTGAAGCTTTCTTT,few,TRBJ1-1,NA,TRBV29-1
CASSQDDPGLAVPYEQYF,TGCGCCAGCAGCCAAGATGACCCGGGACTAGCGGTCCCCTACGAGCAGTACTTC,NA,TRBJ2-7,TRBD2,TRBV4-1
CASSQGPGDTSYEQYF,TGCGCCAGCAGCCAGGGCCCAGGTGATACCTCCTACGAGCAGTACTTC,NA,TRBJ2-7,NA,TRBV4-1
CASSFRQGTRSGYTF,TGTGCCAGCAGTTTCCGACAGGGCACAAGGTCTGGCTACACCTTC,few,TRBJ1-2,TRBD1,TRBV28
CASSNGQGEANVLTF,TGCGCCAGCAGCAATGGACAGGGGGAGGCCAACGTCCTGACTTTC,few,TRBJ2-6,TRBD1,TRBV5-1
CASSSRARNNEQFF,TGTGCCAGTAGTAGTCGTGCTCGCAACAATGAGCAGTTCTTC,NA,TRBJ2-1,NA,TRBV19
CASSVPSGQKFYGYTF,TGTGCCAGCAGTGTCCCGTCGGGACAGAAATTCTATGGCTACACCTTC,NA,TRBJ1-2,TRBD1,TRBV27
CASSLAGLQETQYF,TGTGCCAGCAGCTTAGCAGGACTACAAGAGACCCAGTACTTC,few,TRBJ2-5,NA,TRBV7-8
CASSVGRDRTYGYTF,TGTGCCAGCAGCGTAGGAAGGGACAGGACCTATGGCTACACCTTC,few,TRBJ1-2,TRBD1,TRBV9
CASSFGLAGTNTDTQYF,TGTGCCAGCAGCTTTGGGTTGGCAGGGACTAACACAGATACGCAGTATTTT,few,TRBJ2-3,TRBD2,TRBV11-2
CACSPGPPNEQFF,TGTGCCTGTTCTCCCGGGCCTCCCAATGAGCAGTTCTTC,few,TRBJ2-1,NA,TRBV30
CASSPTSGANVLTF,TGCGCCAGCAGCCCCACCTCTGGGGCCAACGTCCTGACTTTC,few,TRBJ2-6,NA,TRBV5-1
CASSLSEIPPETQYF,TGTGCCAGCAGCCTGAGTGAGATCCCCCCTGAGACCCAGTACTTC,few,TRBJ2-5,NA,TRBV7-9
CASSSLAGASREQYF,TGTGCCAGCAGCTCCCTAGCGGGGGCCTCTCGGGAGCAGTACTTC,NA,TRBJ2-7,TRBD2,TRBV5-4
CAWSDLYEQYF,TGTGCCTGGAGTGATCTCTACGAGCAGTACTTC,few,TRBJ2-7,NA,TRBV30
CASSPQSIRDTQYF,TGTGCCAGTAGTCCCCAGAGTATCAGGGATACGCAGTATTTT,NA,TRBJ2-3,NA,TRBV19